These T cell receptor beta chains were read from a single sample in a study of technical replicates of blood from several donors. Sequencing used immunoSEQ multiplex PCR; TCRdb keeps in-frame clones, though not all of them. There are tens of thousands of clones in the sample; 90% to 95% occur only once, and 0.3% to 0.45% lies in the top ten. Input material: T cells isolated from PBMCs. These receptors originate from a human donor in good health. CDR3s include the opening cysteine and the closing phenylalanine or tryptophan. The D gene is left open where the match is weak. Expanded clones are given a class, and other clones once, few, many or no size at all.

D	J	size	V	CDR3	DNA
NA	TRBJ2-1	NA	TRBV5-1	CASSLEGQGSYNEQFF	TGCGCCAGCAGCTTGGAGGGGCAGGGGTCTTACAATGAGCAGTTCTTC
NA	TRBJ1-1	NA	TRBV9	CASSVAGANTEAFF	TGTGCCAGCAGCGTAGCAGGTGCGAACACTGAAGCTTTCTTT
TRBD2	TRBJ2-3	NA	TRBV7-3	CASSLKPAGATDTQYF	TGTGCCAGCAGCTTAAAGCCAGCGGGGGCCACAGATACGCAGTATTTT
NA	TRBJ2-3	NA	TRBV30	CASTRGGISTDTQYF	TGTGCCTCAACGCGCGGCGGGATTAGCACAGATACGCAGTATTTT
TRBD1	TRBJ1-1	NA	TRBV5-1	CASSPGGSTEAFF	TGCGCCAGCAGCCCAGGGGGAAGCACTGAAGCTTTCTTT
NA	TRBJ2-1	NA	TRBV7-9	CASSSLGRVDEQFF	TGTGCCAGCAGCTCCCTGGGCAGAGTGGATGAGCAGTTCTTC
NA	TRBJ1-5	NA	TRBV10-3	CAIRGVNQPQHF	TGTGCCATCCGGGGGGTAAATCAGCCCCAGCATTTT
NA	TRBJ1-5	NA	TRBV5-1	CASSPDGVGQPQHF	TGCGCCAGCAGCCCAGACGGGGTCGGTCAGCCCCAGCATTTT
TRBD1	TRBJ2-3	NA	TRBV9	CASSVPPGQVRDVDTQYF	TGTGCCAGCAGCGTACCCCCGGGACAGGTGAGGGATGTAGATACGCAGTATTTT
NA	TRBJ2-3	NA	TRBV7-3	CASSLSYEAQYF	TGTGCCAGCAGCTTAAGCTATGAGGCGCAGTATTTT
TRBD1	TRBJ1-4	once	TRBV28	CASSLGQAGEKLFF	TGTGCCAGCAGTTTAGGACAGGCAGGAGAAAAACTGTTTTTT
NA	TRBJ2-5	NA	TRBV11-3	CASSLAAGPQETQYF	TGTGCCAGCAGCTTAGCGGCAGGGCCCCAAGAGACCCAGTACTTC
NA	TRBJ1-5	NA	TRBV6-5	CASSYSATSNQPQHF	TGTGCCAGCAGTTACTCGGCAACTAGCAATCAGCCCCAGCATTTT
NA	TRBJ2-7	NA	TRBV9	CASSVGVTDSYEQYF	TGTGCCAGCAGCGTAGGGGTGACTGATTCCTACGAGCAGTACTTC
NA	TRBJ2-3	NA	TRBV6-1	CASSEDSGSTDTQYF	TGTGCCAGCAGTGAGGATAGCGGCAGCACAGATACGCAGTATTTT
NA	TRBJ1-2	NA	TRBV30	CAWSGLQGGKGYTF	TGTGCCTGGAGTGGCTTACAGGGTGGGAAGGGCTACACCTTC
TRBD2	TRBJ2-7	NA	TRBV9	CASSVGAGGNPTYEQYF	TGTGCCAGCAGCGTAGGAGCGGGAGGGAATCCAACCTACGAGCAGTACTTC